A single T cell receptor (beta chain) is shown here with its context. A multiplex PCR was run with 60 Vbeta primers and 13 Jbeta primers. Clones were sequenced by immunoSEQ multiplex PCR, and TCRdb holds only the in-frame ones, with some missing. The data contain under 150,000 clones, over 80% of them seen just once; the ten biggest clones take up 1.5% to 1.9%. CDR3 length: 15 residues. Germline CDR1 and CDR2: SGHAT and FQNNGV. V shed 0 bases, J shed 5 bases, and the junction held 3 bases outside the gene matches. This sample is drawn from a study of cytomegalovirus exposure and HLA in healthy donors. Background on the study: Around 80 million unique TCR sequences came from HLA-typed donors in an early release.

The sample taken for sequencing was PBMCs. This clonotype originated in a man aged 40-55 years in good health and CMV-seronegative. This chain uses TRBV11-2 with TRBJ2-1; 8 bases are a match to TRBD2. The CDR3 loop is CASSLDRGGHNEQFF. The CDR3 DNA follows: TGTGCCAGCAGCTTAGATCGGGGGGGACACAATGAGCAGTTCTTC.